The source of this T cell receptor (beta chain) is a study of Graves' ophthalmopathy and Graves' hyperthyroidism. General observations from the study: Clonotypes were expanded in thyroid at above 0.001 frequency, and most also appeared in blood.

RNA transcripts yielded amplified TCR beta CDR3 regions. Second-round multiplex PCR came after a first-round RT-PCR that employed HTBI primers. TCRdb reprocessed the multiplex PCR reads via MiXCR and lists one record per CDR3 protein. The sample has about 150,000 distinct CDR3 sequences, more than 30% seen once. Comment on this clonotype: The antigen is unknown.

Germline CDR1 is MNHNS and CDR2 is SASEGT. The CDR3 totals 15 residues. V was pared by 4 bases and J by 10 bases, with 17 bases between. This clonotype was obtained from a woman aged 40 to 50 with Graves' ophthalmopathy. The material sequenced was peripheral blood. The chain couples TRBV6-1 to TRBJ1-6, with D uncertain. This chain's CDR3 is CASSVRVSSPSPLHF. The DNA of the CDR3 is TGTGCCAGCAGTGTCCGGGTCAGTTCTCCGTCACCCCTCCACTTT.